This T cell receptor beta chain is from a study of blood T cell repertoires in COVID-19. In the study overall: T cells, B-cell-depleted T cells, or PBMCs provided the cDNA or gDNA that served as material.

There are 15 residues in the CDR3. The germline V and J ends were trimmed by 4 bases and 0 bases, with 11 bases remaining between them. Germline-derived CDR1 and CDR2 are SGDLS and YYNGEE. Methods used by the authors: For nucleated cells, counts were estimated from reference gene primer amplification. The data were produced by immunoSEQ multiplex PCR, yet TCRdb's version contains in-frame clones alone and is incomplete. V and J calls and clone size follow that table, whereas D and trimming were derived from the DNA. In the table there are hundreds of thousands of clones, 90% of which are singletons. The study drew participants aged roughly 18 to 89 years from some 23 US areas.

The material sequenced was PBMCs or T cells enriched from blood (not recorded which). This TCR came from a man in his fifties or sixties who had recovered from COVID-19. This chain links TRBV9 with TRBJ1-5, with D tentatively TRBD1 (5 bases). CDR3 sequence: CASSLQGYSNQPQHF. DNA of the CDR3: TGTGCCAGCAGCCTCCAGGGTTATAGCAATCAGCCCCAGCATTTT.